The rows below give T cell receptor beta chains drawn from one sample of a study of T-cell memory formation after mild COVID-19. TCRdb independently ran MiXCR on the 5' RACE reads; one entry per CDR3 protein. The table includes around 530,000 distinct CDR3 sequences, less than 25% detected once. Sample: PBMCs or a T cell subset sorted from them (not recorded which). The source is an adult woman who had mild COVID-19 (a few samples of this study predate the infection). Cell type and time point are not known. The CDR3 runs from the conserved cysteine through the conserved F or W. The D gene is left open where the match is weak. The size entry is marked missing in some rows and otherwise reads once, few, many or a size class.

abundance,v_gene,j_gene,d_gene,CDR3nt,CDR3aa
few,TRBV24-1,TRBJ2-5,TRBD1,TGTGCCACCAGTGATCCTCCGGGACAGGGTGTGACCCAGTACTTC,CATSDPPGQGVTQYF
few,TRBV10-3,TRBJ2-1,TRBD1,TGTGCCATCAGGGCCCGGACAGGGGGTTTCGGCAATGAGCAGTTCTTC,CAIRARTGGFGNEQFF
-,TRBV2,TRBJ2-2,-,TGTGCCAGCAGTGAAGAGCCGAGCACCGGGGAGCTGTTTTTT,CASSEEPSTGELFF
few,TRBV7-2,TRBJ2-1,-,TGTGCCAGCAGCGTCGGCCTACTAGCCTACAATGAGCAGTTCTTC,CASSVGLLAYNEQFF
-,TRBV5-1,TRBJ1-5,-,TGCGCCAGCAGCCCGGGCGGGAGGAGGGATCAGCCCCAGCATTTT,CASSPGGRRDQPQHF
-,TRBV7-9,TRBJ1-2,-,TGTGCCAGCAGCTTACGGGGATCTGGCTACACCTTC,CASSLRGSGYTF
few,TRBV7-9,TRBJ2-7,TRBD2,TGTGCCAGCTCCACCCCCCTAGCGGCCAGCTCCTACGAGCAGTACTTC,CASSTPLAASSYEQYF
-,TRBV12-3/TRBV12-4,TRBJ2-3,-,TGTGCCAGCAAAACAACTACAGATACGCAGTATTTT,CASKTTTDTQYF
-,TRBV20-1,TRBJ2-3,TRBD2,TGCAGTGCTAGAGCTACGGCTAGCGGGGAAACAGATACGCAGTATTTT,CSARATASGETDTQYF
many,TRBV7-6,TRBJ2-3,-,TGTGCCAGCAGCTTGGTGGGGGGGCTCACAGATACGCAGTATTTT,CASSLVGGLTDTQYF
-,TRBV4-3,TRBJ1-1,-,TGCGCCAGCAGCCAAGAGGAGCGCCCGAACACTGAAGCTTTCTTT,CASSQEERPNTEAFF
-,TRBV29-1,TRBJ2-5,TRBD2,TGCAGCGTTGATGGACTAGCGGTGAGGGGGGTTTCGTACCAAGAGACCCAGTACTTC,CSVDGLAVRGVSYQETQYF
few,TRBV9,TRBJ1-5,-,TGTGCCAGCAGCGTAGGGCAGAATAGCAATCAGCCCCAGCATTTT,CASSVGQNSNQPQHF
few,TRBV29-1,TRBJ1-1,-,TGCAGCGTTGAACGTACGGGGAACACTGAAGCTTTCTTT,CSVERTGNTEAFF
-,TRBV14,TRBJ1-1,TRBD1,TGTGCCAGCAGCCACTTGACAGGGGGGAATCAGGTCGGCACTGAAGCTTTCTTT,CASSHLTGGNQVGTEAFF
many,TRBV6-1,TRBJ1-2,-,TGTGCCACCACACAGAACTATGGCTACACCTTC,CATTQNYGYTF
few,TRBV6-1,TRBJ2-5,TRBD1,TGTGCCAGCAGAAACAGGGGCGTGGAGACCCAGTACTTC,CASRNRGVETQYF
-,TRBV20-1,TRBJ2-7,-,TGCAGTGCTGGCCGCCGGGAGAATGAGCAGTACTTC,CSAGRRENEQYF
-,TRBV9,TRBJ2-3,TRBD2,TGTGCCAGCAGCATCGGGACTAGCGCCACAGATACGCAGTATTTT,CASSIGTSATDTQYF
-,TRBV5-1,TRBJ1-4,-,TGCGCCAGCAGCTTGGGGCGTAGTGAAAAACTGTTTTTT,CASSLGRSEKLFF
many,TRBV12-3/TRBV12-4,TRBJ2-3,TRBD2,TGTGCCAGCAGTTCCAGGATGACTAGCGGGACTAGCACAGATACGCAGTATTTT,CASSSRMTSGTSTDTQYF
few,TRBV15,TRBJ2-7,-,TGTGCCACCAGCAGAGGATACGGGGATAGTGACGAGCAGTACTTC,CATSRGYGDSDEQYF
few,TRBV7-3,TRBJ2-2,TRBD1,TGTGCCAGCAGCCGATCCGGGACAGAGAAATCCGGGGAGCTGTTTTTT,CASSRSGTEKSGELFF
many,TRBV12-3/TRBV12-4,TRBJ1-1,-,TGTGCCAGCAGCTTAGCGGGGGGAACTGAAGCTTTCTTT,CASSLAGGTEAFF
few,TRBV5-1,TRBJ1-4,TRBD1,TGCGCCAGCAGCTCGACAGGGGTGGAGGAAAAACTGTTTTTT,CASSSTGVEEKLFF
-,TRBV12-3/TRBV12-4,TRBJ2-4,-,TGTGCCAGCAGTTTAGCGAACCAACCCTCATTAGCCAAAAACATTCAGTACTTC,CASSLANQPSLAKNIQYF
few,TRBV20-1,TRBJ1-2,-,TGCAGTGCTAGCGCCACAGGGTCCTATGGCTACACCTTC,CSASATGSYGYTF
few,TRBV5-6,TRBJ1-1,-,TGTGCCAGCAGCTTGCGTAGGGGCACTAAGGGGGACACTGAAGCTTTCTTT,CASSLRRGTKGDTEAFF
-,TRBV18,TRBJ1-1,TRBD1,TGTGCCAGCTCACCACCCAGACAGGGGAGCACTGAAGCTTTCTTT,CASSPPRQGSTEAFF
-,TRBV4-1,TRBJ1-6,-,TGCGCCAGCAGCCAGCGGGAGTGGGGTTCACCCCTCCACTTT,CASSQREWGSPLHF
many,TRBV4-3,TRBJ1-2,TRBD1,TGCGCCAGCAGCCAGGAGGGGGCCTATGGCTACACCTTC,CASSQEGAYGYTF
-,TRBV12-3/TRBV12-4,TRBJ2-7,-,TGTGCCAGCAGTCCGAATTCAGTTTTTACGGGAGAGCAGTACTTC,CASSPNSVFTGEQYF
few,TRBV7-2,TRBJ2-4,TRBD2,TGTGCCAGCAGCTTAGGCGGGGGGTACATTCAGTACTTC,CASSLGGGYIQYF
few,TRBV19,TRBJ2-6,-,TGTGCCAGTACTGCCTCTGGGGCCAACGTCCTGACTTTC,CASTASGANVLTF
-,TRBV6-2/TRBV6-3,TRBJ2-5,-,TGTGCCAGCAGTTACTCGGAGGGGTTGGAAGAGACCCAGTACTTC,CASSYSEGLEETQYF
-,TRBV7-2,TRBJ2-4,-,TGTGCCAGCAGCTCACCGATTTTTGACATTCAGTACTTC,CASSSPIFDIQYF
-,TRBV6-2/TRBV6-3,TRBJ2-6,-,TGTGCCAGCAGTTACTCGAGACATATTACTGGGGCCAACGTCCTGACTTTC,CASSYSRHITGANVLTF